Shown below are 24 T cell receptor beta chains from a single sample sequenced in a study of OX40 agonist ivuxolimab in advanced cancers. The protocol was immunoSEQ multiplex PCR, while the TCRdb copy is restricted to in-frame clones and leaves out a portion. The sample records approximately 30,000 clones, roughly 77% being singletons. Sequences were derived from CD4+ or CD8+ T cells sorted from blood, sampled in a trial of the OX40 agonist ivuxolimab. The receptors originated from an adult with an advanced solid tumor such as melanoma, head and neck, liver or kidney cancer.

This rearrangement joins TRBV27 to TRBJ2-7; the D gene is possibly TRBD2 (5 bases). Germline-derived CDR1 and CDR2 are MNHEY and SMNVEV (reference sequence). The CDR3 extends over 17 amino acids. V lost 5 bases and J lost 0, with 20 bases in between. The CDR3 sequence: CASSPYLPDWSSYEQYF. Here the CDR3 DNA reads TGTGCCAGCAGTCCCTACCTCCCGGACTGGTCCTCCTACGAGCAGTACTTC.

The gene calls are TRBV27 and TRBJ2-3; 10 nucleotides agree with TRBD2. Germline-derived CDR1 and CDR2 are MNHEY and SMNVEV (reference sequence). V shed 4 bases and J 7 bases; nucleotides not matched to a gene: 11. The CDR3 has 16 residues. As DNA, the CDR3 is TGTGCCAGCAGTTCCTTTAGCGGGAGGCGTCTATATACGCAGTATTTT. This sequence encodes CASSSFSGRRLYTQYF.

This chain links TRBV4-1 with TRBJ2-4; D gene ambiguous. Trimming took off 4 bases at V and 11 bases at J, with 18 bases between the two ends. The germline gives CDR1 MGHRA, CDR2 YSYEKL. This CDR3 contains 14 residues. Written as DNA, the CDR3 is TGCGCCAGCAGCCCCGGACCCTTAACATCCCTTCAGTACTTC. It translates to CASSPGPLTSLQYF.

A few counts support this clone. The chain has TRBV28 and TRBJ2-7; D might be TRBD1 (6 bases). V shed 2 bases and J shed 2 bases, with 7 bases lying between them. The CDR3 length is 13 residues. CDR1 is MDHEN and CDR2 is SYDVKM in the germline V gene. CDR3 DNA sequence: TGTGCCAGCAGTTTAAGACAGGCCTACGAGCAGTACTTC. Its translation: CASSLRQAYEQYF.

The V and J genes are TRBV5-6 and TRBJ2-7, with 8 bases identical to TRBD1. Germline V gene sequence: CDR1 SGHDT, CDR2 YYEEEE. This CDR3 comprises 15 residues. The trim removed 0 bases at V and 6 bases at J, leaving 8 bases unmatched. The CDR3 protein is CASSLVQGAGSEQYF. The CDR3 DNA sequence: TGTGCCAGCAGCTTGGTGCAGGGGGCGGGGTCCGAGCAGTACTTC. Using reference TRBV5-6 and TRBJ2-7 for the parts outside the CDR3, the full variable domain is DAGVTQSPTHLIKTRGQQVTLRCSPKSGHDTVSWYQQALGQGPQFIFQYYEEEERQRGNFPDRFSGHQFPNYSSELNVNALLLGDSALYLCASSLVQGAGSEQYFGPGTRLTVT.

The table lists this clone with a few counts. The chain links TRBV4-1 to TRBJ2-5; 10 bases fit TRBD2. The CDR3 covers 19 residues. Germline V CDR1 and CDR2: MGHRA, YSYEKL. The V gene end was trimmed by 0 bases and the J gene end by 5 bases; junction bases not matched to a gene: 15. In DNA, the CDR3 is TGCGCCAGCAGCCAAGATCTCGTCCAGCGGGGGGGACCTGGCGAGACCCAGTACTTC. Amino acids: CASSQDLVQRGGPGETQYF.

The chain couples TRBV19 to TRBJ2-1; D perhaps matches TRBD2 (6 bases). V was trimmed by 3 bases and J by 1 base, leaving 10 bases between them. CDR3 length equals 15 residues. CDR1 is LNHDA, CDR2 SQIVND, per germline (reference sequence). The CDR3, as DNA: TGTGCCAGTAGTATTATGGCGGGGTCCTACAATGAGCAGTTCTTC. Amino acid sequence: CASSIMAGSYNEQFF.

The chain carries TRBV7-6 and TRBJ1-4; D possibly corresponds to TRBD1 (5 bases). Germline loops: CDR1 SGHVS, CDR2 FNYEAQ. V gave up 5 bases and J gave up 4 bases, with 23 bases separating them. This CDR3 spans 18 amino acids. Here the CDR3 reads CASSRPPGWGEVNEKLFF. The CDR3, as DNA: TGTGCCAGCAGCCGCCCCCCCGGTTGGGGGGAGGTTAATGAAAAACTGTTTTTT.

This chain connects TRBV28 to TRBJ1-2, with 7 nucleotides matching TRBD1. After removal of 3 bases from V and 8 bases from J, the junction contained 9 bases not matched to a gene. The germline CDR1 and CDR2 sequences are MDHEN and SYDVKM. The length of the CDR3 is 14 residues. DNA of the CDR3: TGTGCCAGCAGTTTCCTACAGGGGTGGGGCGGCTACACCTTC. It codes for CASSFLQGWGGYTF.

This clone occurred a few times. This may be a read error, as it is one base from a much larger clone. Other DNA sequences in this specimen translate into the identical CDR3. The chain uses TRBV7-8 and TRBJ2-5; 8 bases match TRBD1. There are 15 residues in the CDR3. Unmatched junction bases numbered 1, after V lost 0 bases and J lost 1 base. The germline CDR1 and CDR2 sequences are SGHVS and FQNEAQ. The CDR3 DNA reads as TGTGCCAGCAGCTTAGCGGGGACAGGCCAAGAGACCCAGTACTTC. Translation gives CASSLAGTGQETQYF.

In regard to this clone: Other DNA sequences from this sample encode an identical CDR3 as well. The chain couples TRBV9 to TRBJ2-7, with a tentative D call TRBD2 (8 bases). Germline assignment: CDR1 SGDLS and CDR2 YYNGEE. V lost 2 bases to trimming and J lost 0 bases, with 12 bases between them. This CDR3 has 15 residues. The CDR3 is CASSVGGDSSYEQYF. The CDR3 DNA reads TGTGCCAGCAGCGTCGGGGGGGACAGCTCCTACGAGCAGTACTTC.

This clone was found a few times. The V gene is TRBV5-1, the J gene TRBJ1-6, with 11 bases lining up with TRBD1. The CDR3 covers 16 residues. Germline loops: CDR1 SGHRS, CDR2 YFSETQ. The J segment lost 8 bases and the V segment lost 2 bases, leaving 6 bases of the junction unmatched. The DNA for the CDR3 is TGCGCCAGCAGCTTAACCGGGACAGGGGGATATTCACCCCTCCACTTT. Protein product: CASSLTGTGGYSPLHF.

The count of this clone is one. V is TRBV9 and J is TRBJ2-3; TRBD2 agrees at 11 bases. This CDR3 region has 15 residues. Germline assignment: CDR1 SGDLS and CDR2 YYNGEE. V dropped 3 bases and J dropped 3; count of bases not matched to a gene: 3. CDR3: CASSAGLAETDTQYF. The CDR3 region has the DNA TGTGCCAGCAGCGCGGGACTAGCGGAAACAGATACGCAGTATTTT.

This clone was counted a single time. The chain uses TRBV2 and TRBJ1-5, with D maybe TRBD1 (6 bases). The CDR3 extends over 14 amino acids. The germline CDR1 and CDR2 sequences are SNHLY and FYNNEI. V gave up 6 bases and J gave up 3 bases, with 12 bases separating them. This chain's CDR3 is CASRPTGLNQPQHF. The DNA for the CDR3 is TGTGCCAGCAGGCCCACAGGGCTCAATCAGCCCCAGCATTTT.

CDR3 sequence: CASSVKLADSYNEQFF. CDR3 nucleotide sequence: TGTGCCAGCAGCGTAAAGCTAGCGGACTCCTACAATGAGCAGTTCTTC. The V and J genes are TRBV9 and TRBJ2-1, with 7 nucleotides matching TRBD2. The junction had 4 bases not matched to a gene; V was cut back by 1 base and J by 0 bases. Germline V gene sequence: CDR1 SGDLS, CDR2 YYNGEE. The CDR3 has 16 amino acids.

This clone was observed a single time. The V and J genes are TRBV2 and TRBJ1-1; D not resolved. Trimming pared 0 bases from V and 7 bases from J, leaving 12 bases between. Germline CDR1 reads SNHLY; CDR2 reads FYNNEI. This CDR3 is built from 14 residues. The CDR3 DNA reads as TGTGCCAGCAGTGAAGCGGTCGTGTCAATTGAAGCTTTCTTT. Protein: CASSEAVVSIEAFF.

The chain is built from TRBV10-3 and TRBJ2-7; D is unresolved. Germline V CDR1 and CDR2: ENHRY, SYGVKD. The CDR3 length is 11 residues. V lost 3 bases, J lost 5 bases, and 5 bases lay in between. The CDR3 DNA is TGTGCCATCAGTGATCTCGACGAGCAGTACTTC. Translated: CAISDLDEQYF.

The chain has TRBV15 and TRBJ2-7; 7 positions agree with TRBD2. Per germline, CDR1 LNHNV and CDR2 YYDKDF (reference sequence). The CDR3 loop spans 16 amino acids. V trimming: 5 bases; J trimming: 5 bases; junction bases outside the gene matches: 15. The CDR3 spells CATSGPGTTQVDEQYF. In DNA, the CDR3 is TGTGCCACCAGCGGACCAGGGACTACCCAAGTGGACGAGCAGTACTTC.

The V gene is TRBV29-1, the J gene TRBJ2-1; D may correspond to TRBD1 or TRBD2 (6 bases each). With 2 bases removed from V and 4 bases from J, the gap between germline ends came to 18 bases. This CDR3 region has 16 residues. Germline V lookup: CDR1 SQVTM, CDR2 ANQGSEA. The CDR3 protein is CSVESPGGDWYNEQFF. The CDR3 DNA follows: TGCAGCGTTGAAAGCCCCGGGGGCGATTGGTACAATGAGCAGTTCTTC.

This clone appeared a few times. The chain joins TRBV5-6 to TRBJ1-5, with a weak D call TRBD1 (5 bases). The CDR3 has 15 amino acids. The ends were cut back, 6 bases at V and 4 bases at J, with 17 bases in the middle. CDR1 and CDR2 (germline): SGHDT, YYEEEE. The CDR3 region is CASTNLGRDNQPQHF. The CDR3 DNA follows: TGTGCCAGCACCAACCTGGGCAGGGATAATCAGCCCCAGCATTTT.

Only one count was recorded for this clone. The chain uses TRBV4-1 and TRBJ1-3; D is undetermined. The CDR3 has 14 amino acids. Germline V gene lookup returns CDR1 MGHRA and CDR2 YSYEKL. Trimming cost V 4 bases and J 2 bases, with 9 bases left between them. The CDR3 nucleotides are TGCGCCAGCAGCCTGGTGGGCACTGGAAACACCATATATTTT. The encoded protein is CASSLVGTGNTIYF.

This clone occurred a few times. The rearrangement joins TRBV2 to TRBJ2-2; D gene unclear. Germline V gene lookup returns CDR1 SNHLY and CDR2 FYNNEI. The CDR3 covers 16 residues. Trimming removed 8 bases at V and 0 bases at J, with 16 bases between. The CDR3 sequence is CASDRPETANTGELFF. In DNA, the CDR3 is TGTGCCAGCGATAGACCCGAAACAGCGAACACCGGGGAGCTGTTTTTT.

This clone was seen a handful of times. V is TRBV7-9 and J is TRBJ2-6; 7 positions agree with TRBD1. CDR1 is SEHNR, CDR2 FQNEAQ, per germline (reference sequence). The J segment lost 2 bases and the V segment lost 5 bases, leaving 3 bases of the junction unmatched. The CDR3 has 15 residues. The DNA for the CDR3 is TGTGCCAGCAGCGTACAGGGGACTGGGGCCAACGTCCTGACTTTC. Translation: CASSVQGTGANVLTF.

This sequence joins TRBV25-1 and TRBJ2-1; no reliable D call. CDR3 length equals 14 residues. Germline V gene data show CDR1 as MGHDK and CDR2 as SYGVNS. The germline V and J ends were trimmed by 3 bases and 7 bases, with 13 bases remaining between them. CDR3 sequence reads: CASSDGYLINEQFF. The CDR3, as DNA: TGTGCCAGCAGTGACGGATACCTTATAAATGAGCAGTTCTTC. The variable domain in full, with the rest retrieved from reference TRBV25-1 and TRBJ2-1, is EADIYQTPRYLVIGTGKKITLECSQTMGHDKMYWYQQDPGMELHLIHYSYGVNSTEKGDLSSESTVSRIRTEHFPLTLESARPSHTSQYLCASSDGYLINEQFFGPGTRLTVL.